Described below is a single T cell receptor (beta chain) sequence and its context. Its antigen remains unknown. Germline CDR1 reads LNHDA; CDR2 reads SQIVND (reference sequence). CDR3 size: 14 residues. The ends were cut back, 3 bases at V and 6 bases at J, with 12 bases in the middle. This sample stems from a study of T cell responses to AZD1222 COVID-19 vaccine. Overall study findings and caveats: Breadth and depth of Spike-specific TCRs rose after two AZD1222 doses. Donors were mostly white British, more females; clonal diversity possibly underestimated. Unmutated variant regions are reportedly targeted by nearly half of spike-specific TCRs.

Measured with immunoSEQ multiplex PCR; TCRdb has only the in-frame clones, and not every one. The repertoire has 55,000 to 75,000 clones, roughly 85% of them found once; the top ten carry approximately 20%. The sample in question was peripheral blood, obtained on day 0 of AZD1222 vaccination. The chain employs TRBV19 and TRBJ1-3; no clear D. The clonotype comes from an adult in good health. In nucleotides, the CDR3 is TGTGCCAGTAGTATGGGAGCGGAATCAAACACCATATATTTT. As protein: CASSMGAESNTIYF.